This TCR beta chain was recovered during a study of blood T cell repertoires in COVID-19. Across the whole study: Collection of acute and convalescent COVID-19 samples took place in the United States, Italy and Spain.

The study drew participants aged roughly 18 to 95 years from 20 to 30 US areas. Per the study methods: The assay estimated nucleated cells by amplifying reference gene primers. Using immunoSEQ multiplex PCR, the repertoire was profiled, and TCRdb retains in-frame clones only, with some absent. That table is the source of V, J and clone size, and D and trimming were worked out from the DNA. Of roughly 230,000 clones detected, roughly 91% appear once; the ten largest clones hold 7% to 7.5%. The V gene end was trimmed by 6 bases and the J gene end by 0 bases; junction bases not matched to a gene: 6. CDR3 length equals 17 residues. The V gene's germline CDR1 is MNHEY and CDR2 SVGEGT.

The sequence came from a man aged 30 to 39 in a cohort exposed to, infected with or recovered from COVID-19 (not recorded which). The chain uses TRBV6-2 or TRBV6-3 and TRBJ2-1; TRBD2 aligns across 12 bases. Material for sequencing was PBMCs or T cells enriched from blood (not recorded which). This CDR3 is CASSPMGLAGSYNEQFF. CDR3 DNA: TGTGCCAGCAGCCCGATGGGACTAGCGGGCTCCTACAATGAGCAGTTCTTC.